Shown below are 22 T cell receptor beta chains from a single sample sequenced in a study of OX40 agonist ivuxolimab in advanced cancers. TCRdb's copy holds only in-frame clones and misses some; the assay was immunoSEQ multiplex PCR. This table has tens of thousands of clones, 80% to 95% appearing once. The sequencing here drew on CD4+ or CD8+ T cells sorted from blood, taken in a trial of the OX40 agonist ivuxolimab. The receptors were sampled from an adult with an advanced solid tumor such as melanoma, head and neck, liver or kidney cancer.

The gene calls are TRBV6-1 and TRBJ1-6, with 10 bases that match TRBD1. In germline, CDR1 is MNHNS, CDR2 SASEGT. Losses at the gene ends were 0 bases for V and 7 bases for J; bases not matched to a gene: 15. The CDR3 consists of 20 residues. CDR3 sequence (DNA): TGTGCCAGCAGTGAAGCCGACAGGGGGCGCATCGTGAGGGGAAATTCACCCCTCCACTTT. Translated: CASSEADRGRIVRGNSPLHF.

V and J are TRBV7-8 and TRBJ2-7, with D perhaps assigned TRBD1 or TRBD2 (5 bases each). Per the germline V gene, CDR1 is SGHVS and CDR2 is FQNEAQ. Trimming took 6 bases from V and 2 from J, leaving 17 bases between them. This CDR3 has 15 residues. CDR3 in amino acids: CASRYSGTAPYEQYF. Here the CDR3 DNA reads TGTGCCAGCAGGTATTCCGGGACGGCCCCCTACGAGCAGTACTTC.

This clone appeared a few times. For the CDR3, the DNA is TGTGCCAGCAGCCCAGGTACGGATGAGCAGTTCTTC. Translation gives CASSPGTDEQFF. The V call is TRBV9, the J call TRBJ2-1; no clear D gene. The V end was cut by 4 bases, the J end by 8 bases, with 10 bases between. CDR1 and CDR2 from the germline V gene are SGDLS and YYNGEE. The CDR3 totals 12 residues.

V usage is TRBV9 and J usage is TRBJ1-1; the match to TRBD1 covers 9 bases. The CDR3 spans 16 residues. In germline, CDR1 is SGDLS, CDR2 YYNGEE. The junction had 12 bases not matched to a gene; V was cut back by 4 bases and J by 5 bases. The CDR3 protein is CASSSWTGAGKTEAFF. CDR3 nucleotides: TGTGCCAGCAGCTCCTGGACAGGGGCCGGGAAAACTGAAGCTTTCTTT.

This rearrangement joins TRBV30 to TRBJ1-2; no clear D gene. The CDR3 extends over 16 amino acids. Trimming took off 0 bases at V and 5 bases at J, with 19 bases between the two ends. Germline V gives CDR1 GTSNPN, CDR2 SVGIG (reference sequence). The CDR3 is CAWSVGLPDVRYGYTF. DNA of the CDR3: TGTGCCTGGAGTGTAGGGCTCCCGGACGTTAGGTATGGCTACACCTTC.

The chain recombines TRBV28 with TRBJ2-7; TRBD2 matches at 14 bases. The germline gives CDR1 MDHEN, CDR2 SYDVKM. The CDR3 extends over 16 amino acids. After removal of 6 bases from V and 4 bases from J, the junction contained 8 bases not matched to a gene. The CDR3 DNA reads as TGTGCCAGCAGAATCGGACTAGCGGGGGGACTTTACGAGCAGTACTTC. It codes for CASRIGLAGGLYEQYF.

The chain has TRBV7-8 and TRBJ2-7; 7 nucleotides line up with TRBD1. After removal of 1 base from V and 3 bases from J, the junction contained 6 bases not matched to a gene. Germline loops: CDR1 SGHVS, CDR2 FQNEAQ. This CDR3 has 15 residues. CDR3 nucleotides: TGTGCCAGCAGCTTAGAAGGGGGCTTAAGCTACGAGCAGTACTTC. It encodes CASSLEGGLSYEQYF.

This chain connects TRBV5-1 to TRBJ1-1; possibly TRBD1 for D (5 bases). The germline gives CDR1 SGHRS, CDR2 YFSETQ. V lost 0 bases, J lost 7 bases, and 13 bases lay in between. CDR3 length: 14 residues. This CDR3 is CASSLVGQGDEAFF. In DNA, the CDR3 is TGCGCCAGCAGCTTGGTTGGGCAGGGCGATGAAGCTTTCTTT.

The chain joins TRBV6-6 to TRBJ2-7, with D possibly matching TRBD2 (5 bases). Germline CDR1 reads MNHNY; CDR2 reads SVGAGI (reference sequence). Trimming took off 0 bases at V and 4 bases at J, with 7 bases between the two ends. The CDR3 sequence is 13 residues long. Here the CDR3 reads CASSYSRDYEQYF. The CDR3 DNA reads as TGTGCCAGCAGTTACTCTCGGGATTACGAGCAGTACTTC.

This clone appeared a few times. The chain joins TRBV4-2 to TRBJ1-6; TRBD1 might be the D (6 bases). This CDR3 region has 16 residues. V lost 0 bases and J lost 8, with 14 bases in between. Germline values: CDR1 LGHNA, CDR2 YNFKEQ. The CDR3 is CASSQEGGEIYSPLHF. The CDR3 DNA sequence: TGTGCCAGCAGCCAAGAGGGGGGCGAAATTTATTCACCCCTCCACTTT.

A few counts support this clone. V gene TRBV19 combines with J gene TRBJ2-7; perhaps TRBD1 as D (5 bases). Trimming removed 3 bases at V and 3 bases at J, with 12 bases between. The CDR3 loop spans 14 amino acids. Germline CDR1 LNHDA, CDR2 SQIVND (reference sequence). The CDR3 reads CASSIYAGNYEQYV. The DNA for the CDR3 is TGTGCCAGTAGTATCTACGCAGGGAACTACGAGCAGTACGTC.

Here the CDR3 DNA reads TGCGCCAGCAGTCAGCAACAGGGGGGTGCCAAAAACATTCAGTACTTC. Protein sequence: CASSQQQGGAKNIQYF. The rearrangement uses TRBV23-1 and TRBJ2-4; 8 bases fit TRBD1. TRBV23-1 counts as an open reading frame of uncertain function. CDR3 length: 16 residues. V shed 3 bases, J shed 1 base, and the junction held 5 bases outside the gene matches.

This clone was detected a few times. The chain combines TRBV28 with TRBJ2-3; D is perhaps TRBD1 (6 bases). This CDR3 comprises 15 residues. CDR1 is MDHEN and CDR2 is SYDVKM in the germline V gene. V lost 6 bases and J lost 2, with 15 bases in between. Written as DNA, the CDR3 is TGTGCCAGCAGCCCCGGGACAACTCACACAGATACGCAGTATTTT. Translation: CASSPGTTHTDTQYF.

The V gene is TRBV30, the J gene TRBJ1-2; the match to TRBD1 covers 9 bases. Germline V gene data show CDR1 as GTSNPN and CDR2 as SVGIG (reference sequence). The CDR3 contains 12 residues. V lost 4 bases and J lost 8; bases outside the gene matches: 5. DNA of the CDR3: TGTGCCTGGACCTGGACAGGGGAGGGCTACACCTTC. It specifies CAWTWTGEGYTF.

A single count supports this clone. V gene TRBV7-8 combines with J gene TRBJ2-7; D gene uncertain. Germline V gene sequence: CDR1 SGHVS, CDR2 FQNEAQ. Trimming took 1 base from V and 3 from J, leaving 10 bases between them. CDR3 size: 14 residues. The CDR3 nucleotides read TGTGCCAGCAGCTTAGTAGGACGCCGCTACGAGCAGTACTTC. This encodes CASSLVGRRYEQYF.

The chain has TRBV27 and TRBJ2-1, with D possibly TRBD2 on 5 matching bases. With 3 bases removed from V and 6 bases from J, the gap between germline ends came to 12 bases. From germline, CDR1 is MNHEY and CDR2 SMNVEV (reference sequence). The CDR3 contains 14 residues. CDR3 sequence reads: CASSFWVGVNEQFF. CDR3 coding DNA: TGTGCCAGCAGTTTCTGGGTGGGAGTCAATGAGCAGTTCTTC.

A single count supports this clone. The V and J genes are TRBV6-5 and TRBJ2-1, with 8 positions matching TRBD2. Trimming at V came to 6 bases and at J to 1 base, leaving 5 bases not matched to a gene. Germline assignment: CDR1 MNHEY and CDR2 SVGAGI. This CDR3 has 15 residues. As DNA, the CDR3 is TGTGCCAGCAGCCGCGGGGGGTTTTCCTACAATGAGCAGTTCTTC. The encoded protein is CASSRGGFSYNEQFF.

The rearrangement joins TRBV10-3 to TRBJ1-1, with D uncertain. The CDR3 covers 13 residues. CDR1 and CDR2 from the germline V gene are ENHRY and SYGVKD. V shed 10 bases and J shed 1 base, with 13 bases lying between them. The CDR3 DNA is TGTGCCACCTATCAGGAGGGGAACACTGAAGCTTTCTTT. Residues: CATYQEGNTEAFF.

The rearrangement joins TRBV30 to TRBJ1-6; weak D call: TRBD1 (5 bases). The germline V gene has CDR1 GTSNPN and CDR2 SVGIG (reference sequence). V shed 5 bases and J shed 1 base, with 9 bases lying between them. The CDR3 is made up of 14 amino acids. CDR3 coding DNA: TGTGCCTGGGTACAGGAATCCTATAATTCACCCCTCCACTTT. Translation: CAWVQESYNSPLHF.

This rearrangement joins TRBV6-5 to TRBJ2-7; D call uncertain. Germline V lookup: CDR1 MNHEY, CDR2 SVGAGI. V was shortened by 8 bases and J by 3 bases, with 8 bases between the two germline ends. This CDR3 contains 11 residues. Here the CDR3 reads CASADLYEQYF. DNA for the CDR3: TGTGCCAGCGCGGACCTCTACGAGCAGTACTTC.

The gene calls are TRBV28 and TRBJ2-7; the D is unclear. The CDR3 contains 14 residues. V shed 6 bases and J shed 3 bases, with 15 bases lying between them. Germline V lookup: CDR1 MDHEN, CDR2 SYDVKM. Here the CDR3 DNA reads TGTGCCAGCAGCCCGCGAGTAGCAGGCTACGAGCAGTACTTC. Translating gives CASSPRVAGYEQYF. Variable domain in full (rest from reference TRBV28 and TRBJ2-7): DVKVTQSSRYLVKRTGEKVFLECVQDMDHENMFWYRQDPGLGLRLIYFSYDVKMKEKGDIPEGYSVSREKKERFSLILESASTNQTSMYLCASSPRVAGYEQYFGPGTRLTVT.

The V call is TRBV4-1, the J call TRBJ2-7; no clear D. Germline CDR1 reads MGHRA; CDR2 reads YSYEKL. The V end was cut by 4 bases, the J end by 2 bases, with 12 bases between. CDR3 length equals 14 residues. Here the CDR3 DNA reads TGCGCCAGCAGCCCAAATATCGGTGCCTACGAGCAGTACGTC. The encoded protein is CASSPNIGAYEQYV.